These 17 T cell receptor beta chains were all obtained from the same sample, sequenced in a study of blood T cell repertoires in COVID-19. Assay: immunoSEQ multiplex PCR; the TCRdb copy retains only in-frame clones and omits some. The sample lists approximately 190,000 clones, about 85% occurring once. Sequencing used PBMCs or T cells enriched from blood (not recorded which). The receptors originated from a woman between 40 and 55 years old in a cohort exposed to, infected with or recovered from COVID-19 (not recorded which).

The genes are TRBV7-2 and TRBJ1-1; TRBD1 matches 8 bases. Germline V gene lookup returns CDR1 SGHTA and CDR2 FQGNSA. V lost 4 bases, J lost 2 bases, and 3 bases stayed unmatched. This CDR3 spans 14 amino acids. CDR3 sequence (DNA): TGTGCCAGCAGCTCCAGGGGGCTCAACACTGAAGCTTTCTTT. Its protein product is CASSSRGLNTEAFF.

V gene TRBV11-3 combines with J gene TRBJ2-4, with TRBD1 as a possible D gene (6 bases). Germline V gene sequence: CDR1 SGHNT, CDR2 YENEEA. The CDR3 is made up of 16 amino acids. V was cut by 1 base and J by 2 bases, with 12 bases left in between. For the CDR3, the DNA is TGTGCCAGCAGCTTAGCCCCCCAGGGGACCAAAAACATTCAGTACTTC. This codes for CASSLAPQGTKNIQYF.

The chain links TRBV19 to TRBJ1-5, with D possibly being TRBD1 (6 bases). V was trimmed by 7 bases and J by 9 bases, leaving 16 bases between them. Germline-derived CDR1 and CDR2 are LNHDA and SQIVND (reference sequence). The CDR3 length is 13 residues. Here the CDR3 DNA reads TGTGCCAGTAACACAGGGTTACATCGGCCCCAGCATTTT. Its protein product is CASNTGLHRPQHF.

The CDR3, as DNA: TGTGCCAGCAGCGGGGCAACAGGGGTTTCGAACACTGAAGCTTTCTTT. Translation: CASSGATGVSNTEAFF. The chain is built from TRBV4-2 and TRBJ1-1, with 7 bases aligning to TRBD1. Germline CDR1 is LGHNA and CDR2 is YNFKEQ. The CDR3 runs 16 residues. Trimming cost V 5 bases and J 1 base; bases outside gene matches: 10.

The chain couples TRBV28 to TRBJ2-7, with a possible D match to TRBD1 (5 bases). CDR3 length: 16 residues. Trimming pared 8 bases from V and 0 bases from J, leaving 20 bases between. The V gene's germline CDR1 is MDHEN and CDR2 SYDVKM. The CDR3 sequence is CASARGLDTISYEQYF. CDR3 sequence (DNA): TGTGCCAGCGCCAGAGGTCTGGACACCATCTCCTACGAGCAGTACTTC.

The V and J genes are TRBV11-2 and TRBJ1-1; D is unresolved. Germline values: CDR1 SGHAT, CDR2 FQNNGV. This CDR3 is 14 amino acids long. The germline V and J ends were trimmed by 1 base and 0 bases, with 6 bases remaining between them. Written as DNA, the CDR3 is TGTGCCAGCAGCTTAGGCGGGCTGAACACTGAAGCTTTCTTT. The encoded protein is CASSLGGLNTEAFF.

The chain recombines TRBV12-3 or TRBV12-4 with TRBJ2-3, with TRBD1 identical over 8 bases. The V segment lost 5 bases and the J segment 6 bases; nucleotides outside the gene matches: 4. The length of the CDR3 is 13 residues. This chain's CDR3 is CASSPWDRDTQYF. CDR3 nucleotides: TGTGCCAGCAGTCCGTGGGACAGGGATACGCAGTATTTT.

V usage is TRBV5-6 and J usage is TRBJ1-5; no reliable D call. Germline values: CDR1 SGHDT, CDR2 YYEEEE. With 0 bases removed from V and 8 bases from J, the gap between germline ends came to 9 bases. The CDR3 is 13 amino acids. The CDR3 nucleotides read TGTGCCAGCAGCTTGGGTCTACGGGAGCCCCAGCATTTT. Translating gives CASSLGLREPQHF. The variable domain in full, completed from reference TRBV5-6 and TRBJ1-5, reads DAGVTQSPTHLIKTRGQQVTLRCSPKSGHDTVSWYQQALGQGPQFIFQYYEEEERQRGNFPDRFSGHQFPNYSSELNVNALLLGDSALYLCASSLGLREPQHFGDGTRLSIL.

CDR3 nucleotides: TGTGCCAGCAGCTGGAGATCCTACAATGAGCAGTTCTTC. This codes for CASSWRSYNEQFF. The rearrangement joins TRBV27 to TRBJ2-1; D unclear. V dropped 6 bases and J dropped 1 base, with 7 bases sitting between them. The CDR3 covers 13 residues. Germline V gene lookup returns CDR1 MNHEY and CDR2 SMNVEV (reference sequence).

The gene calls are TRBV5-1 and TRBJ1-1; TRBD1 matches at 10 bases. The CDR3 length is 14 residues. Germline V gene lookup returns CDR1 SGHRS and CDR2 YFSETQ. V gave up 6 bases and J gave up 2 bases; unmatched junction bases: 4. This CDR3 is CASTRTGGNTEAFF. DNA for the CDR3: TGCGCCAGCACCCGGACAGGGGGAAACACTGAAGCTTTCTTT.

This clone is a singleton in its sample. V gene TRBV5-6 combines with J gene TRBJ2-5, with D tentatively TRBD2 (6 bases). V shed 0 bases and J shed 4 bases, with 22 bases lying between them. Per the germline V gene, CDR1 is SGHDT and CDR2 is YYEEEE. CDR3 length: 18 amino acids. CDR3 protein: CASSLATGVPARRETQYF. As DNA, the CDR3 is TGTGCCAGCAGCTTGGCAACGGGAGTCCCAGCGAGGCGAGAGACCCAGTACTTC. The whole variable domain, remainder taken from reference TRBV5-6 and TRBJ2-5, is DAGVTQSPTHLIKTRGQQVTLRCSPKSGHDTVSWYQQALGQGPQFIFQYYEEEERQRGNFPDRFSGHQFPNYSSELNVNALLLGDSALYLCASSLATGVPARRETQYFGPGTRLLVL.

This rearrangement joins TRBV30 to TRBJ2-1; D is perhaps TRBD2 (5 bases). The germline V gene has CDR1 GTSNPN and CDR2 SVGIG (reference sequence). CDR3 size: 13 residues. V shed 0 bases and J shed 7 bases, with 10 bases lying between them. The CDR3 protein is CAWSVLPGNEQFF. The CDR3 DNA reads as TGTGCCTGGAGTGTACTACCGGGAAATGAGCAGTTCTTC.

The rearrangement joins TRBV5-1 to TRBJ1-2, with TRBD1 matching over 7 bases. This CDR3 has 14 residues. The trim removed 2 bases at V and 6 bases at J, leaving 7 bases unmatched. Germline loops: CDR1 SGHRS, CDR2 YFSETQ. The CDR3 DNA sequence: TGCGCCAGCAGCTTAAGGGGACAGCAAGATGGCTACACCTTC. It is translated as CASSLRGQQDGYTF.

The chain recombines TRBV3-1 (or the pseudogene TRBV3-2) with TRBJ1-1, with 10 nucleotides matching TRBD1. Germline V CDR1 and CDR2: LGHDT, YNNKEL (reference sequence). The CDR3 loop spans 16 amino acids. With V trimmed by 4 bases and J by 5 bases, 10 bases remained unmatched. CDR3 protein: CASSPGVGQGRTEAFF. The CDR3 DNA reads TGTGCCAGCAGCCCAGGCGTGGGACAGGGGAGGACTGAAGCTTTCTTT.

The chain is built from TRBV9 and TRBJ1-5, with D possibly matching TRBD1 (5 bases). Per the germline V gene, CDR1 is SGDLS and CDR2 is YYNGEE. Trimming removed 0 bases at V and 5 bases at J, with 9 bases between. CDR3 size: 14 residues. CDR3 amino acids: CASSVGGGDQPQHF. The CDR3 region has the DNA TGTGCCAGCAGCGTAGGGGGCGGGGATCAGCCCCAGCATTTT.

The V call is TRBV18, the J call TRBJ2-1; a possible D gene is TRBD2 (7 bases). Looked up from germline, CDR1 is KGHSH and CDR2 is LQKENI. This CDR3 region has 15 residues. Trimming pared 2 bases from V and 2 bases from J, leaving 10 bases between. The DNA for the CDR3 is TGTGCCAGCTCACCATCGGGGGGCGCCTACAATGAGCAGTTCTTC. Translation: CASSPSGGAYNEQFF.

V and J are TRBV19 and TRBJ2-1; 7 bases map to TRBD1. Germline V CDR1 and CDR2: LNHDA, SQIVND (reference sequence). The CDR3 contains 13 residues. Losses at the gene ends were 8 bases for V and 2 bases for J; bases not matched to a gene: 3. For the CDR3, the DNA is TGTGCCAGTTCCGGGACAGCCTACAATGAGCAGTTCTTC. It specifies CASSGTAYNEQFF.